This T cell receptor (beta chain) originates from a study of T cells after yellow fever vaccination. Study-level information: SMART-Seq v4 Ultra Low Input prepared the low-cell-number fractions. Whole-study results and caveats: Relatively few clonotypes were ones that appeared in both CD4 and CD8 compartments.

V was trimmed by 3 bases and J by 8 bases, leaving 13 bases between them. Germline CDR1 reads SQVTM; CDR2 reads ANQGSEA. CDR3 size: 12 residues. MiXCR, run by TCRdb on the 5' RACE reads, gives a single entry per CDR3 protein. The data contain approximately 300,000 distinct CDR3 sequences, 10% to 15% of them singletons. To note about this clonotype: Its matching antigen is unknown.

The sequence was collected from a young man who received the YFV17D yellow fever vaccine. The material sequenced was CD4+ T cells sorted from PBMCs, taken 45 days after the yellow fever booster vaccination. The chain combines TRBV29-1 with TRBJ1-2; D is uncertain. CDR3 region: CSVDILVSGYTF. In DNA form, the CDR3 reads TGCAGCGTTGATATTCTGGTTTCGGGCTACACCTTC.